This TCR beta chain is from a study of cytomegalovirus exposure and HLA in healthy donors. Overall study results and limits: Most likely, a cluster of highly shared sequence variants arose as a sequencing artifact.

Concerning this clone itself: Antigen unknown.

The CDR3 totals 17 residues. The V end lost 3 bases, the J end lost 0 bases, and 17 bases lay between the germline ends. Germline CDR1 is SEHNR and CDR2 is FQNEAQ (reference sequence). Everyone who donated was a healthy bone marrow donor. The PCR ran on 60 Vbeta and 13 Jbeta primers. Profiled with immunoSEQ multiplex PCR; TCRdb holds only in-frame clones, not every one. The sample comprises about 130,000 clones, about 85% of which are singletons, and more than 3% rests with the top ten. Sequenced material: PBMCs. The source of this sequence is a man aged 18 to 29 in good health and CMV-seropositive. The rearrangement uses TRBV7-9 and TRBJ2-5; D may be TRBD1 (6 bases). This CDR3 is CASSFNAAGTHQETQYF. CDR3 bases: TGTGCCAGCAGCTTTAACGCTGCCGGGACACACCAAGAGACCCAGTACTTC.